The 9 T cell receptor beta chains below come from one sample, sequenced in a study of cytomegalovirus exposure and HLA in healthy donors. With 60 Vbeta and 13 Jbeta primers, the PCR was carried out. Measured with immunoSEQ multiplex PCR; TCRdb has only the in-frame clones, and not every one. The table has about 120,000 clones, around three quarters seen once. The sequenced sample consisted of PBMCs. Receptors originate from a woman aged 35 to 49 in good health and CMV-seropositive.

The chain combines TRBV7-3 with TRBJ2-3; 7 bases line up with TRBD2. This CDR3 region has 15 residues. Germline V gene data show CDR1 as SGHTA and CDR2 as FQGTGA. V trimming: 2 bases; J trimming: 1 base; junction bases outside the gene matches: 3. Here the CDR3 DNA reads TGTGCCAGCAGCTTAGCGGGAGAAGGCACAGATACGCAGTATTTT. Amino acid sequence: CASSLAGEGTDTQYF.

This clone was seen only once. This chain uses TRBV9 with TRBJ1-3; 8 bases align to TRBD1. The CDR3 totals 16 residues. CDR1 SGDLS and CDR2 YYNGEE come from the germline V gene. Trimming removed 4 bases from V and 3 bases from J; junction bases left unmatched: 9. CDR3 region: CASSPGQGANGNTIYF. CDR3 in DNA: TGTGCCAGCAGCCCTGGGCAGGGGGCGAATGGAAACACCATATATTTT.

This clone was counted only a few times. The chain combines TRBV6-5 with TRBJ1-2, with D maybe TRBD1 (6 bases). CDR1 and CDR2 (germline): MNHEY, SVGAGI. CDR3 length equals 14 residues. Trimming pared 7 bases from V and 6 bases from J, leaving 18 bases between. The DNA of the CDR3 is TGTGCCAGCAAAGGACTGGGGGCTATAGATGGCTACACCTTC. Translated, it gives CASKGLGAIDGYTF.

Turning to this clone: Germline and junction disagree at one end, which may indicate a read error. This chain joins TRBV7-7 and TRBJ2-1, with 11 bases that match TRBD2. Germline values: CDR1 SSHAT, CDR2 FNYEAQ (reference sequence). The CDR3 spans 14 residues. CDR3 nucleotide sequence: TGTGCTAGCAGCCTAGCGGGGGGATTCAATGAGCAGTTCTTC. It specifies CASSLAGGFNEQFF.

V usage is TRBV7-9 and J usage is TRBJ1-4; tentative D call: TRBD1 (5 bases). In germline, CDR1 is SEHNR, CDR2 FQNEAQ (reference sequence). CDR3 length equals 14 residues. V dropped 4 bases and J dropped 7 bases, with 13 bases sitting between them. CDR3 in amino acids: CASSSRVGGEKLFF. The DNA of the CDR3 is TGTGCCAGCAGCTCCAGGGTGGGCGGTGAAAAACTGTTTTTT.

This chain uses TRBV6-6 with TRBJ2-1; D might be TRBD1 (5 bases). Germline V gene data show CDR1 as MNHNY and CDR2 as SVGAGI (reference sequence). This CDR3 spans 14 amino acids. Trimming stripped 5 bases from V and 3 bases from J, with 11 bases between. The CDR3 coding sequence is TGTGCCAGCAGTAACGCTAGGGGCTACAATGAGCAGTTCTTC. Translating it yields CASSNARGYNEQFF.

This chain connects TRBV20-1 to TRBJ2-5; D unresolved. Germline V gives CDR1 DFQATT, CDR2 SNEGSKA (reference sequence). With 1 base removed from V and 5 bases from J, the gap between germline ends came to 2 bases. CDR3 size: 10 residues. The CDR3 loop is CSARAETQYF. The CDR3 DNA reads TGCAGTGCTAGAGCGGAGACCCAGTACTTC.

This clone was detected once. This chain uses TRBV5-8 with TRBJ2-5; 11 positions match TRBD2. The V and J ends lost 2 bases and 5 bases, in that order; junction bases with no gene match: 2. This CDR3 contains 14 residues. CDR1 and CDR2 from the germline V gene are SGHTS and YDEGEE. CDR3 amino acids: CASSFSGREETQYF. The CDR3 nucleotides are TGTGCCAGCAGCTTTAGCGGGAGGGAGGAGACCCAGTACTTC.

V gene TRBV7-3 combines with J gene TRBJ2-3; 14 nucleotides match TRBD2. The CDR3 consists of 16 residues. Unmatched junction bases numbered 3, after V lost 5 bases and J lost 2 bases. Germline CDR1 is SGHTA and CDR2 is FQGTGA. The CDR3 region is CASSRTSGGNTDTQYF. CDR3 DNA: TGTGCCAGCAGCCGGACTAGCGGGGGGAACACAGATACGCAGTATTTT.